The 28 T cell receptor beta chains given below trace back to one sample, sequenced in a study of Graves' ophthalmopathy and Graves' hyperthyroidism. RNA transcripts were the template, and TCR beta CDR3 regions were amplified from them. The first round was an RT-PCR with HTBI primers, and the second round was a multiplex PCR. One entry per CDR3 protein results from TCRdb running MiXCR on the multiplex PCR reads. The table lists 350,000 to 400,000 distinct CDR3 sequences, around 20% of them singletons. The sequenced sample consisted of peripheral blood. Source of these receptors: a woman in her late teens or twenties with Graves' ophthalmopathy.

This clonotype occurred many times. The CDR3 DNA is TGTGCCAGCAGCCAAGATTGGGCGGGGTACACTGAAGCTTTCTTT. Residues: CASSQDWAGYTEAFF. V gene TRBV14 combines with J gene TRBJ1-1; D gene unclear. Germline values: CDR1 SGHDN, CDR2 FVKESK. The length of the CDR3 is 15 residues. Trimming took off 0 bases at V and 3 bases at J, with 11 bases between the two ends.

This clonotype was seen repeatedly, ten times or more. CDR3 coding DNA: TGTGCCAGCATCACCAGGGGCCTCCACTATGGCTACACCTTC. It codes for CASITRGLHYGYTF. The chain couples TRBV28 to TRBJ1-2; D is perhaps TRBD1 (6 bases). V was shortened by 7 bases and J by 3 bases, with 15 bases between the two germline ends. Germline values: CDR1 MDHEN, CDR2 SYDVKM. This CDR3 is 14 amino acids long.

This clonotype was counted ten times or more. The chain uses TRBV6-5 and TRBJ2-5, with D uncertain. This CDR3 has 14 residues. Per the germline V gene, CDR1 is MNHEY and CDR2 is SVGAGI. Trimming pared 0 bases from V and 4 bases from J, leaving 9 bases between. DNA of the CDR3: TGTGCCAGCAGTTACTCTGTCTTGGGAGAGACCCAGTACTTC. Protein product: CASSYSVLGETQYF.

In this sample, this clonotype turned up many times. The rearrangement links TRBV20-1 to TRBJ2-3, with 9 bases matching TRBD2. The V segment lost 0 bases and the J segment 3 bases; nucleotides outside the gene matches: 4. This CDR3 comprises 15 residues. Germline values: CDR1 DFQATT, CDR2 SNEGSKA (reference sequence). CDR3 protein: CSARDWSGRTDTQYF. Here the CDR3 DNA reads TGCAGTGCTAGAGATTGGAGCGGGAGGACAGATACGCAGTATTTT.

This clonotype was counted at least ten times. The rearrangement joins TRBV7-3 to TRBJ2-2, with D possibly TRBD1 on 6 matching bases. V lost 10 bases to trimming and J lost 5 bases, with 14 bases between them. This CDR3 has 13 amino acids. Germline V gene lookup returns CDR1 SGHTA and CDR2 FQGTGA. DNA for the CDR3: TGTGCCACCGGGGACACTGGGACCGGGGAGCTGTTTTTT. Translated, it gives CATGDTGTGELFF.

The table lists this clonotype with many counts. The CDR3 bases are TGCAGTGCTTACTCCCAGGTGACCTACGAGCAGTACTTC. Its protein is CSAYSQVTYEQYF. The chain recombines TRBV20-1 with TRBJ2-7, with D uncertain. V was cut by 5 bases and J by 2 bases, with 13 bases left in between. The CDR3 spans 13 residues. Germline assignment: CDR1 DFQATT and CDR2 SNEGSKA (reference sequence).

Many counts were recorded for this clonotype. The chain couples TRBV7-8 to TRBJ2-5; 10 positions match TRBD1. Germline V CDR1 and CDR2: SGHVS, FQNEAQ. The CDR3 totals 15 residues. J gave up 3 bases and V 5 bases, and 6 bases lay outside the gene matches. This CDR3 is CASSTPGQGKETQYF. The CDR3 nucleotides read TGTGCCAGCAGCACTCCGGGACAGGGGAAAGAGACCCAGTACTTC.

This clonotype appeared a few times. This sequence joins TRBV18 and TRBJ2-2, with 10 bases that match TRBD1. Looked up from germline, CDR1 is KGHSH and CDR2 is LQKENI. J gave up 5 bases and V 2 bases, and 2 bases lay outside the gene matches. This CDR3 contains 15 residues. CDR3 bases: TGTGCCAGCTCACCAAGACAGGGGGCGACCGGGGAGCTGTTTTTT. As protein: CASSPRQGATGELFF.

In this sample, this clonotype turned up a few times. J is TRBJ2-5 and V is TRBV6-1; D is possibly TRBD2 (5 bases). Trimming cost V 7 bases and J 4 bases, with 16 bases left between them. In germline, CDR1 is MNHNS, CDR2 SASEGT. The CDR3 length is 14 residues. The CDR3 DNA reads TGTGCCAGCAATCCGACGCGGGTCGGAGAGACCCAGTACTTC. Amino acid sequence: CASNPTRVGETQYF.

The sample holds many counts of this clonotype. The V call is TRBV27, the J call TRBJ1-2; 8 nucleotides align to TRBD1. Germline CDR1 MNHEY, CDR2 SMNVEV (reference sequence). This CDR3 region has 14 residues. With 6 bases clipped from V and 1 base from J, the junction kept 4 bases outside the gene matches. CDR3 region: CASRRTGFNYGYTF. CDR3 DNA: TGTGCCAGCAGGAGGACAGGGTTTAACTATGGCTACACCTTC.

This clonotype was picked up many times. The V and J genes are TRBV6-4 and TRBJ1-1; 9 nucleotides match TRBD1. The germline CDR1 and CDR2 sequences are MRHNA and SNTAGT. The CDR3 is 17 residues long. Trimming cost V 5 bases and J 4 bases; bases outside gene matches: 14. Here the CDR3 DNA reads TGTGCCAGCAGTATGTATTGGGACAGGGTTGATGGCACTGAAGCTTTCTTT. As protein: CASSMYWDRVDGTEAFF.

This clonotype has ten or more counts. This chain uses TRBV5-5 with TRBJ2-5; D is undetermined. Germline V gene lookup returns CDR1 SGHKS and CDR2 YYEKEE (reference sequence). The CDR3 runs to 13 residues. V shed 4 bases and J shed 5 bases, with 12 bases lying between them. CDR3 DNA: TGTGCCAGCAGCCTTAGCCCCCTGGAGACCCAGTACTTC. Translation: CASSLSPLETQYF.

This clonotype occurred many times. This chain joins TRBV30 and TRBJ1-1; D ambiguous. Germline loops: CDR1 GTSNPN, CDR2 SVGIG (reference sequence). This CDR3 contains 17 residues. Trimming pared 1 base from V and 2 bases from J, leaving 20 bases between. In nucleotides, the CDR3 is TGTGCCTGGAGTGGAGATAGAACCTTCGGGCGCAACACTGAAGCTTTCTTT. Translated: CAWSGDRTFGRNTEAFF. Looking up the rest from reference TRBV30 and TRBJ1-1 gives the full variable domain: SQTIHQWPATLVQPVGSPLSLECTVEGTSNPNLYWYRQAAGRGLQLLFYSVGIGQISSEVPQNLSASRPQDRQFILSSKKLLLSDSGFYLCAWSGDRTFGRNTEAFFGQGTRLTVV.

This chain uses TRBV11-2 with TRBJ2-7; D is perhaps TRBD2 (6 bases). CDR1 and CDR2 from the germline V gene are SGHAT and FQNNGV. This CDR3 comprises 12 residues. The V end was cut by 5 bases, the J end by 5 bases, with 10 bases between. CDR3 in amino acids: CASSNRGNEQYF. CDR3 coding DNA: TGTGCCAGCAGCAACCGGGGGAACGAGCAGTACTTC.

This clonotype was observed at least ten times. The chain couples TRBV19 to TRBJ1-1; no clear D gene. Germline loops: CDR1 LNHDA, CDR2 SQIVND (reference sequence). The ends were cut back, 3 bases at V and 0 bases at J, with 5 bases in the middle. The CDR3 contains 13 residues. CDR3 residues: CASSMRLNTEAFF. In DNA form, the CDR3 reads TGTGCCAGTAGTATGAGATTGAACACTGAAGCTTTCTTT.

With regard to this clonotype: This may arise from a read error, as a much more abundant clone is one base away. V usage is TRBV7-2 and J usage is TRBJ1-5; unclear D gene. Germline V gives CDR1 SGHTA, CDR2 FQGNSA. This CDR3 region has 12 residues. V was shortened by 11 bases and J by 7 bases, with 15 bases between the two germline ends. The CDR3: CAGNLLEQPQHF. CDR3 sequence (DNA): TGTGCCGGCAACTTATTGGAGCAGCCCCAGCATTTT. The entire variable domain, with the rest obtained from reference TRBV7-2 and TRBJ1-5, is as follows: GAGVSQSPSNKVTEKGKDVELRCDPISGHTALYWYRQSLGQGLEFLIYFQGNSAPDKSGLPSDRFSAERTGGSVSTLTIQRTQQEDSAVYLCAGNLLEQPQHFGDGTRLSIL.

This clonotype was seen ten or more times. J is TRBJ2-5 and V is TRBV9; D ambiguous. The CDR3 covers 15 residues. V lost 1 base, J lost 2 bases, and 12 bases lay in between. Germline V gene sequence: CDR1 SGDLS, CDR2 YYNGEE. CDR3 DNA: TGTGCCAGCAGCGTATCCGCCGATGGACAAGAGACCCAGTACTTC. As protein: CASSVSADGQETQYF.

This clonotype was counted ten times or more. The chain combines TRBV5-5 with TRBJ1-6; 8 nucleotides line up with TRBD1. Germline V CDR1 and CDR2: SGHKS, YYEKEE (reference sequence). Trimming took 6 bases from V and 6 from J; bases not matched to a gene: 11. The CDR3 is 16 amino acids. The chain's CDR3 is CASNSRQGRGNSPLHF. The CDR3, as DNA: TGTGCCAGCAACTCTCGACAGGGGCGAGGTAATTCACCCCTCCACTTT.

Many counts were recorded for this clonotype. This chain uses TRBV6-2 or TRBV6-3 with TRBJ2-7, with D maybe TRBD1 (6 bases). The CDR3 consists of 15 residues. Germline V gene sequence: CDR1 MNHEY, CDR2 SVGEGT. V was shortened by 7 bases and J by 4 bases, with 20 bases between the two germline ends. CDR3 protein: CASTTVRTAYYEQYF. The CDR3, as DNA: TGTGCCAGCACCACAGTTAGGACAGCCTATTACGAGCAGTACTTC.

This chain links TRBV28 with TRBJ1-1, with unresolved D. The CDR3 has 15 residues. Between the trimmed V and J ends, which lost 7 bases and 3 bases, there was a span of 18 bases. Looked up from germline, CDR1 is MDHEN and CDR2 is SYDVKM. CDR3 DNA sequence: TGTGCCAGCAAAGATCGACCGAGTCCGGACACTGAAGCTTTCTTT. Protein product: CASKDRPSPDTEAFF.

V usage is TRBV7-2 and J usage is TRBJ2-7, with D hard to call. V was clipped by 2 bases and J by 2 bases, with 13 bases between them. From germline, CDR1 is SGHTA and CDR2 FQGNSA. CDR3 length equals 15 residues. CDR3 in DNA: TGTGCCAGCAGCTTATCGGCAGTGAGCCCCTACGAGCAGTACTTC. This codes for CASSLSAVSPYEQYF.

In its sample, this clonotype was seen many times. V and J are TRBV28 and TRBJ1-1; D is unclear. The germline CDR1 and CDR2 sequences are MDHEN and SYDVKM. The CDR3 has 13 amino acids. V lost 3 bases and J 8 bases, leaving 13 bases between the germline ends. CDR3 sequence: CASSFPDTREAFF. The CDR3 DNA reads TGTGCCAGCAGTTTCCCGGATACCCGAGAAGCTTTCTTT.

This clonotype was detected ten times or more. The chain combines TRBV20-1 with TRBJ2-7; D is unclear. Germline V gene lookup returns CDR1 DFQATT and CDR2 SNEGSKA (reference sequence). CDR3 length: 13 amino acids. Here the CDR3 reads CSPLPAETYEQYF. The CDR3 coding sequence is TGCAGCCCCTTACCTGCGGAAACCTACGAGCAGTACTTC.

This clonotype was found many times. The rearrangement joins TRBV6-2 or TRBV6-3 to TRBJ2-5; weak D call: TRBD2 (5 bases). In germline, CDR1 is MNHEY, CDR2 SVGEGT. V lost 2 bases and J lost 5, with 15 bases in between. This CDR3 contains 15 residues. The DNA for the CDR3 is TGTGCCAGCAGTTACCCAAAGTCTGGGAGTGAGACCCAGTACTTC. Its translation: CASSYPKSGSETQYF.

The sample holds many counts of this clonotype. The rearrangement links TRBV6-5 to TRBJ2-7; D gene uncertain. The CDR3 spans 16 residues. V dropped 0 bases and J dropped 1 base, with 13 bases sitting between them. The germline V gene has CDR1 MNHEY and CDR2 SVGAGI. This CDR3 reads CASSYSIHLPSYEQYF. The CDR3 DNA follows: TGTGCCAGCAGTTACTCGATACACCTACCTTCCTACGAGCAGTACTTC.

Many counts were recorded for this clonotype. The V and J genes are TRBV28 and TRBJ2-3; D possibly corresponds to TRBD2 (6 bases). Germline V gene lookup returns CDR1 MDHEN and CDR2 SYDVKM. Trimming left V 7 bases short and J 6 bases short, with 20 bases between. The CDR3 is made up of 15 amino acids. The CDR3, as DNA: TGTGCCAGCACCTCCCGGAGGGTCGCCAGGGATACGCAGTATTTT. It codes for CASTSRRVARDTQYF.

This clonotype was counted ten times or more. The rearrangement joins TRBV4-2 to TRBJ2-7; 8 positions match TRBD2. The CDR3 runs 15 residues. Per the germline V gene, CDR1 is LGHNA and CDR2 is YNFKEQ. The ends lost 4 bases at V and 6 bases at J; junction bases unmatched: 11. For the CDR3, the DNA is TGTGCCAGCAGCCCCTCCCCCGGACTAGCTGGCGAGCAGTACTTC. Translated, it gives CASSPSPGLAGEQYF.

This clonotype came up many times. The chain links TRBV14 to TRBJ2-7; no clear D. Trimming removed 3 bases at V and 2 bases at J, with 5 bases between. The CDR3 is 12 amino acids. Germline V gene lookup returns CDR1 SGHDN and CDR2 FVKESK. The chain's CDR3 is CASSQATYEQYF. The CDR3, as DNA: TGTGCCAGCAGCCAGGCCACCTACGAGCAGTACTTC.